These T cell receptor beta chains were read from a single sample in a study of blood T cell repertoires in COVID-19. Generated by immunoSEQ multiplex PCR, the TCRdb table keeps only in-frame clones and is missing some. In the table there are 250,000 to 350,000 clones, more than 75% of which are singletons. The material sequenced was peripheral blood. Every receptor here comes from a woman between 50 and 59 years old who had recovered from COVID-19. CDR3s include the opening cysteine and the closing phenylalanine or tryptophan. The D gene is left open where the match is weak.

V	D	J	CDR3
TRBV4-1	NA	TRBJ2-7	CASSQDIGAGAYEQYF
TRBV20-1	TRBD2	TRBJ2-1	CSASPPLGLAAYNEQFF
TRBV28	TRBD1	TRBJ2-1	CASTVDRGIYNEQFF
TRBV11-3	TRBD1	TRBJ2-5	CASSLRGGRETQYF
TRBV3-1/TRBV3-2	NA	TRBJ1-5	CASSQDTNQPQHF
TRBV11-3	NA	TRBJ2-1	CASSLRGSYNEQFF
TRBV19	TRBD1	TRBJ1-5	CASRDRVGQPQHF
TRBV5-1	NA	TRBJ2-3	CASSFRGRGSADTQYF
TRBV10-3	TRBD2	TRBJ2-7	CAISHGTSGGEQYF
TRBV10-3	TRBD1	TRBJ1-2	CAITGQGYGYTF
TRBV7-8	NA	TRBJ1-4	CASSGEGRRVGRTNEKLFF
TRBV4-3	TRBD1	TRBJ2-5	CASSQERGTGETQYF
TRBV27	NA	TRBJ1-5	CARLNRGALYGQPQHF
TRBV27	TRBD1	TRBJ1-2	CASSARTGGYYGYTF
TRBV7-2	TRBD2	TRBJ2-3	CASSPRLAGPTDTQYF
TRBV15	NA	TRBJ1-2	CATSRLQGMGGYTF
TRBV11-3	TRBD2	TRBJ2-3	CASSLGDYADTQYF
TRBV5-1	NA	TRBJ2-1	CASSGTYVPTSNEQFF
TRBV18	TRBD1	TRBJ2-6	CASSPLGQAASGANVLTF
TRBV12-5	NA	TRBJ1-1	CASARENTEAFF
TRBV27	TRBD1	TRBJ1-5	CASSLSGQGNQPQHF
TRBV21-1	NA	TRBJ2-1	CASSIFWLAGFLCNEQFF
TRBV4-3	TRBD1	TRBJ2-1	CASSQEGGRQGLNEQFF
TRBV2	NA	TRBJ2-1	CASRASRGHEQFF
TRBV2	TRBD1	TRBJ1-3	CASSEPKNDRGGKFSGNTIYF
TRBV5-1	TRBD2	TRBJ2-3	CASSSLAGGYTDTQYF
TRBV18	TRBD1	TRBJ2-5	CASSPGQGALETQYF
TRBV9	TRBD1	TRBJ1-2	CASSPSSRTGWDGYTF
TRBV27	TRBD1	TRBJ2-3	CASGQVEDTQYF
TRBV11-3	NA	TRBJ2-3	CASSLVQGGTDTQYF
TRBV19	TRBD1	TRBJ2-2	CASSRTGSGELFF
TRBV27	NA	TRBJ1-5	CASSRTFDSNQPQHF
TRBV6-6	TRBD1	TRBJ2-3	CASSYSRQGPEGTQYF
TRBV7-2	NA	TRBJ1-2	CASSSPGRANNYGYTF
TRBV5-1	TRBD2	TRBJ2-7	CASSRGTSETYEQYF
TRBV4-3	TRBD2	TRBJ2-2	CASSPHGLEDGELFF
TRBV5-1	TRBD2	TRBJ2-5	CASSHGTSGGAQETQYF
TRBV6-4	NA	TRBJ2-2	CASSSQSNTGELFF
TRBV11-1	NA	TRBJ2-3	CASSLIGVGRTDTQYF
TRBV5-8	NA	TRBJ1-2	CASPGHLLGGYTF